This TCR beta chain is from a study of OX40 agonist ivuxolimab in advanced cancers. Background on the study: A history of anti-PD-1, anti-PD-L1 or anti-CTLA-4 therapy was acceptable, and 40% had some.

The protocol was immunoSEQ multiplex PCR, while the TCRdb copy is restricted to in-frame clones and leaves out a portion. Of about 73,000 clones listed, about nine tenths are singletons. Germline values: CDR1 LNHDA, CDR2 SQIVND (reference sequence). The CDR3 totals 15 residues. The V gene end was trimmed by 8 bases and the J gene end by 2 bases; junction bases not matched to a gene: 10. The clonotype originates from an adult with an advanced solid tumor such as melanoma, head and neck, liver or kidney cancer. The chain links TRBV19 to TRBJ2-7, with TRBD1 matching 9 bases. The source was CD4+ or CD8+ T cells sorted from blood, collected in a trial of the OX40 agonist ivuxolimab. For the CDR3, the DNA is TGTGCCAGTGGAAACACCGGGACAGGGACCTACGAGCAGTACTTC. It encodes CASGNTGTGTYEQYF.